These 14 T cell receptor beta chains were all obtained from the same sample, sequenced in a study of blood T cells in healthy people across ages. Alongside a J-beta primer mix, a sample-barcoded 5' primer served in a second PCR lasting 7 to 11 cycles. TCRdb analysed the 5' RACE reads with MiXCR anew, one entry per CDR3 protein. The repertoire holds approximately 1.5 million distinct CDR3 sequences, with around 35% as singletons. Sequenced input: blood. The receptors derive from a young woman in good health.

The V gene is TRBV27, the J gene TRBJ2-5; perhaps D is TRBD1 or TRBD2 (5 bases each). The CDR3 runs 13 residues. The ends were cut back, 6 bases at V and 2 bases at J, with 10 bases in the middle. Germline V lookup: CDR1 MNHEY, CDR2 SMNVEV (reference sequence). The CDR3 region is CASRPWGQETQYF. In nucleotides, the CDR3 is TGTGCCAGCAGACCCTGGGGGCAAGAGACCCAGTACTTC.

The chain joins TRBV2 to TRBJ2-3, with D possibly TRBD1 on 5 matching bases. Germline V gene data show CDR1 as SNHLY and CDR2 as FYNNEI. The ends were cut back, 7 bases at V and 3 bases at J, with 14 bases in the middle. The CDR3 runs to 14 residues. This chain's CDR3 is CASNRIQGTDTQYF. CDR3 sequence (DNA): TGTGCCAGCAATAGGATCCAGGGTACAGATACGCAGTATTTT.

About this clonotype: One end of the junction is discordant with germline, which a read error may explain. The rearrangement joins TRBV7-9 to TRBJ2-7; 9 bases fit TRBD1. Germline CDR1 is SEHNR and CDR2 is FQNEAQ (reference sequence). The CDR3 spans 15 residues. The CDR3 DNA follows: TGTGTCAGCAGCACCGGGGACAGGGCTCTCAACGAGCAGTACTTC. Protein: CVSSTGDRALNEQYF.

The chain recombines TRBV24-1 with TRBJ2-3, with TRBD2 as a possible D gene (6 bases). The CDR3 covers 15 residues. V was pared by 3 bases and J by 3 bases, with 12 bases between. The germline CDR1 and CDR2 sequences are KGHDR and SFDVKD. For the CDR3, the DNA is TGTGCCACCAGTGATAAACTAGCCTTTACAGATACGCAGTATTTT. This translates into CATSDKLAFTDTQYF.

The V and J genes are TRBV4-1 and TRBJ2-7, with D possibly being TRBD1 or TRBD2 (5 bases each). The CDR3 extends over 15 amino acids. The germline V gene has CDR1 MGHRA and CDR2 YSYEKL. V dropped 0 bases and J dropped 4 bases, with 13 bases sitting between them. The CDR3 sequence: CASSQDDGGWYEQYF. CDR3 DNA sequence: TGCGCCAGCAGCCAAGACGATGGGGGATGGTACGAGCAGTACTTC.

This clonotype was detected only once. The chain employs TRBV5-5 and TRBJ1-5; D is unresolved. Trimming left V 4 bases short and J 0 bases short, with 17 bases between. CDR1 is SGHKS, CDR2 YYEKEE, per germline (reference sequence). The CDR3 is 17 residues long. The CDR3 DNA reads TGTGCCAGCAGCCCAAACCTGGCGGGAATTAGCAATCAGCCCCAGCATTTT. This codes for CASSPNLAGISNQPQHF.

This clonotype was counted ten times or more. The CDR3 is CASSVGGGSADTQYF. The CDR3 bases are TGTGCCAGCAGCGTAGGAGGTGGGAGCGCAGATACGCAGTATTTT. The rearrangement uses TRBV9 and TRBJ2-3, with D maybe TRBD2 (5 bases). Germline values: CDR1 SGDLS, CDR2 YYNGEE. The CDR3 runs 15 residues. Trimming shortened V by 0 bases and J by 4 bases, and 12 bases separated the two germline ends.

The genes are TRBV9 and TRBJ2-7, with a tentative D call TRBD1 (6 bases). V was cut by 0 bases and J by 0 bases, with 10 bases left in between. CDR1 is SGDLS and CDR2 is YYNGEE in the germline V gene. This CDR3 comprises 15 residues. The CDR3 protein is CASSVGDTSSYEQYF. CDR3 DNA sequence: TGTGCCAGCAGCGTAGGGGACACATCCTCCTACGAGCAGTACTTC.

The table lists this clonotype with a few counts. One end of the junction does not line up with germline, which may come from a read error. The rearrangement links TRBV9 to TRBJ2-3; 8 nucleotides line up with TRBD1. This CDR3 is 16 amino acids long. From germline, CDR1 is SGDLS and CDR2 YYNGEE. The CDR3 here is CASSARQGLVADMQYF. The CDR3 coding sequence is TGTGCCAGCAGCGCCCGACAGGGGTTAGTGGCAGATATGCAGTATTTT.

The chain combines TRBV9 with TRBJ2-1, with 9 positions matching TRBD2. The CDR3 covers 15 residues. Losses at the gene ends were 0 bases for V and 5 bases for J; bases not matched to a gene: 3. Germline V gives CDR1 SGDLS, CDR2 YYNGEE. CDR3 loop: CASSVDGGGDNEQFF. In nucleotides, the CDR3 is TGTGCCAGCAGCGTAGATGGCGGGGGGGACAATGAGCAGTTCTTC. The full variable domain, in which reference TRBV9 and TRBJ2-1 provide the parts outside the CDR3, is DSGVTQTPKHLITATGQRVTLRCSPRSGDLSVYWYQQSLDQGLQFLIQYYNGEERAKGNILERFSAQQFPDLHSELNLSSLELGDSALYFCASSVDGGGDNEQFFGPGTRLTVL.

The gene calls are TRBV7-8 and TRBJ1-1; 8 bases align to TRBD1. Germline lookup yields CDR1 SGHVS and CDR2 FQNEAQ. The CDR3 contains 16 residues. V shed 5 bases, J shed 6 bases, and the junction held 14 bases outside the gene matches. This CDR3 is CASSPRDRLFTPEAFF. DNA of the CDR3: TGTGCCAGCAGCCCGAGGGACAGGTTATTTACCCCTGAAGCTTTCTTT.

On this clonotype itself: A junction end diverges from the germline sequence, so it may reflect a read error. This chain joins TRBV7-9 and TRBJ2-3; no firm D call. CDR1 is SEHNR, CDR2 FQNEAQ, per germline (reference sequence). The length of the CDR3 is 16 residues. The CDR3 region has the DNA TGTACCAGCAGCTTAAGTGTTGCCCAAAACACAGATACGCAGTATTTT. Amino acid sequence: CTSSLSVAQNTDTQYF.

The V call is TRBV6-1, the J call TRBJ1-1; D is ambiguous. V lost 5 bases, J lost 6 bases, and 13 bases lay in between. There are 13 residues in the CDR3. CDR1 is MNHNS, CDR2 SASEGT, per germline. The DNA of the CDR3 is TGTGCCAGCAGTCTGGACGGTTCTCCTGAAGCTTTCTTT. This translates into CASSLDGSPEAFF.

There are a few counts of this clonotype. The CDR3 region is CSARVIQAVYQETQYF. The DNA for the CDR3 is TGCAGTGCTAGAGTAATCCAAGCGGTATACCAAGAGACCCAGTACTTC. V and J are TRBV20-1 and TRBJ2-5; possible D gene TRBD2, 5 bases. The CDR3 extends over 16 amino acids. CDR1 DFQATT and CDR2 SNEGSKA come from the germline V gene (reference sequence). V was cut by 1 base and J by 0 bases, with 15 bases left in between.